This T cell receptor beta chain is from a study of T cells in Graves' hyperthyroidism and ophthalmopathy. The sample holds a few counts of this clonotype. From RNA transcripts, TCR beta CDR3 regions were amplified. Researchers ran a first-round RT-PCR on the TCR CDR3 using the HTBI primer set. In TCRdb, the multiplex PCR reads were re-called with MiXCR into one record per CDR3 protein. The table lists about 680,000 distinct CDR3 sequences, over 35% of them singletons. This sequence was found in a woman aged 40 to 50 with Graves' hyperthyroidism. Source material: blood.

CDR3 sequence (DNA): TGCAGTGCTAGAGATCCCGAACAGACCTACGAGCAGTACTTC. Protein sequence: CSARDPEQTYEQYF. J is TRBJ2-7 and V is TRBV20-1; D remains unclear. The CDR3 totals 14 residues. V lost 0 bases and J 2 bases, leaving 11 bases between the germline ends. Germline V gene sequence: CDR1 DFQATT, CDR2 SNEGSKA (reference sequence).